This TCR beta chain is drawn from a study of blood T cell repertoires in COVID-19. The junction had 4 bases not matched to a gene; V was cut back by 2 bases and J by 4 bases. Germline V lookup: CDR1 SGHTA, CDR2 FQGTGA. The CDR3 is 16 amino acids. Study processing details: Reference gene primer amplification yielded estimated nucleated cell counts. Generated by immunoSEQ multiplex PCR, the TCRdb table keeps only in-frame clones and is missing some. The V and J calls and clone size are taken from that table; D and trimming were inferred from the DNA. The top ten hold roughly 6.3% of the sample, which has roughly 350,000 clones, over 70% seen once.

The sequenced sample consisted of peripheral blood. This sequence originates from a woman aged 50 to 60 with COVID-19, enrolled during active disease. The chain is built from TRBV7-3 and TRBJ2-1, with 11 bases that match TRBD2. The CDR3: CASSLERTSGYNEQFF. The CDR3 DNA reads TGTGCCAGCAGCTTAGAGAGGACTAGCGGGTACAATGAGCAGTTCTTC.